What follows is one TCR beta chain and its context. The data originate from a study of T cell changes during pregnancy in multiple sclerosis. This table comes from immunoSEQ multiplex PCR, and its TCRdb copy is limited to in-frame clones, with some not included. The sample has 65,000 to 85,000 clones; around 92% are singletons. The CDR3 covers 18 residues. Trimming cost V 0 bases and J 4 bases; bases outside gene matches: 12. Germline V lookup: CDR1 SGHAT, CDR2 FQNNGV. The chain carries TRBV11-2 and TRBJ2-7, with TRBD2 matching over 10 bases. The origin of this receptor is a female donor with multiple sclerosis, enrolled in a pregnancy study. Sample: peripheral blood, taken after pregnancy. CDR3 sequence (DNA): TGTGCCAGCAGCTTAGATGGGGGGGCTAGCGGGAGTACTTACGAGCAGTACTTC. The encoded protein is CASSLDGGASGSTYEQYF. Looking up the rest from reference TRBV11-2 and TRBJ2-7 gives the full variable domain: EAGVAQSPRYKIIEKRQSVAFWCNPISGHATLYWYQQILGQGPKLLIQFQNNGVVDDSQLPKDRFSAERLKGVDSTLKIQPAKLEDSAVYLCASSLDGGASGSTYEQYFGPGTRLTVT.